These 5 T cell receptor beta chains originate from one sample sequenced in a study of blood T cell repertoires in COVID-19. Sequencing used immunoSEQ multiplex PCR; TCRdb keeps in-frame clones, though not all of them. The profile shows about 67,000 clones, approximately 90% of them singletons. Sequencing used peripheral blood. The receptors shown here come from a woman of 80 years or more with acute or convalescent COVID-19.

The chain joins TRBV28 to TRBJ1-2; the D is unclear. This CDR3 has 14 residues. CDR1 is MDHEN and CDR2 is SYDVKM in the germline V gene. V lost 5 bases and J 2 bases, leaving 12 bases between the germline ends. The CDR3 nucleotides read TGTGCCAGCAGTCCGCCGGGAGTAAACTATGGCTACACCTTC. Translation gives CASSPPGVNYGYTF.

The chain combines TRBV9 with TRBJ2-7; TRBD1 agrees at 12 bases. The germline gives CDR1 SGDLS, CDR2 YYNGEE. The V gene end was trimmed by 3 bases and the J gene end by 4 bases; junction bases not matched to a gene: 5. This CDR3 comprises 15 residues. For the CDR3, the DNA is TGTGCCAGCAGCGCCGGGACAGGGGGCGGGTACGAGCAGTACTTC. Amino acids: CASSAGTGGGYEQYF.

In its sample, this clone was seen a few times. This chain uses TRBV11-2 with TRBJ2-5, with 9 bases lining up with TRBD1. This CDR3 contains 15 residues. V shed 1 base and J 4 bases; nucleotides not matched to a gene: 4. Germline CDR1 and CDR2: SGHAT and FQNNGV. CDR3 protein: CASSLGRQGGETQYF. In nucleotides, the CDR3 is TGTGCCAGCAGCTTAGGGCGACAGGGGGGAGAGACCCAGTACTTC.

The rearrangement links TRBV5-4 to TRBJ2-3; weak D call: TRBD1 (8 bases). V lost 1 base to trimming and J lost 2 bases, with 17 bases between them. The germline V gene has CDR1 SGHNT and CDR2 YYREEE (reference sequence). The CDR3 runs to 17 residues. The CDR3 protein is CASSLLQGGRITDTQYF. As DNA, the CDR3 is TGTGCCAGCAGCTTGTTACAGGGGGGGCGTATCACAGATACGCAGTATTTT.

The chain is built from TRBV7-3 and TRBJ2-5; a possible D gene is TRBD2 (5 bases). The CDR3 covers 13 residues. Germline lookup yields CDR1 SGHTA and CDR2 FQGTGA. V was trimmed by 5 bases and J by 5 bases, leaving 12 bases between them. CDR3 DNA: TGTGCCAGCAGCCGGGGAGAAGGGGAGACCCAGTACTTC. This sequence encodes CASSRGEGETQYF.